This TCR beta chain was documented in a study of long-term antiretroviral therapy in people with HIV. With V trimmed by 11 bases and J by 2 bases, 6 bases remained unmatched. CDR3 length: 13 amino acids. CDR1 is SNHLY and CDR2 is FYNNEI in the germline V gene. The libraries were made with immunoSEQ v3.0 at survey level. Only in-frame clones appear in the TCRdb table, and some are missing; sequencing was by immunoSEQ multiplex PCR. The table lists 14,000 or so clones, approximately 91% of them singletons. The TCR sequence derives from a man aged 35-49 years with HIV. The V and J genes are TRBV2 and TRBJ2-7; 10 bases line up with TRBD2. Here the sequenced sample was unsorted PBMCs, taken 6.2 years after starting antiretroviral therapy. CDR3 region: CAGTSGKAYEQYF. The CDR3 DNA sequence: TGTGCCGGTACTAGCGGGAAAGCCTACGAGCAGTACTTC. Filled out from reference TRBV2 and TRBJ2-7, the complete variable domain reads EPEVTQTPSHQVTQMGQEVILRCVPISNHLYFYWYRQILGQKVEFLVSFYNNEISEKSEIFDDQFSVERPDGSNFTLKIRSTKLEDSAMYFCAGTSGKAYEQYFGPGTRLTVT.